This record covers a single T cell receptor beta chain. These data are taken from a study of cytomegalovirus exposure and HLA in healthy donors. Between the trimmed V and J ends, which lost 4 bases and 0 bases, there was a span of 22 bases. This CDR3 region has 18 residues. Germline V CDR1 and CDR2: MNHNS, SASEGT. PCR involved 60 Vbeta and 13 Jbeta primers. Profiling relied on immunoSEQ multiplex PCR, and the TCRdb table lists in-frame clones only, not all of them. The table lists about 160,000 clones, 81% of them singletons. The sample consisted of PBMCs. This chain links TRBV6-1 with TRBJ2-7; D might be TRBD1 (6 bases). The source is a woman between 50 and 59 years old in good health and CMV-seronegative. CDR3 sequence reads: CASSATRQDPVDSYEQYF. Written as DNA, the CDR3 is TGTGCCAGCAGTGCCACTCGACAGGACCCAGTAGACTCCTACGAGCAGTACTTC.